This TCR beta chain was sequenced during a study of CD8 T cells in ankylosing spondylitis. Making the TCR beta libraries involved quantitative 5'-RACE with molecular barcodes. TCRdb ran MiXCR on the 5' RACE reads and lists one entry per CDR3 protein. In the table there are roughly 230,000 distinct CDR3 sequences, 15% to 20% of which are singletons. The CDR3 is 15 residues long. V gave up 4 bases and J gave up 3 bases; unmatched junction bases: 9. Study conclusions and caveats: Ankylosing spondylitis blood appeared to be characterized by a TCR beta motif of several highly homologous variants. A number of the motif variants had already been described in reactive arthritis synovial fluid and blood. Within peripheral blood, clones linked to disease were CD8+ and relatively rare.

Note on this clonotype: The antigen remains unidentified.

V usage is TRBV12-3 or TRBV12-4 and J usage is TRBJ2-7, with 7 bases matching TRBD2. The clonotype was recovered from a male donor with ankylosing spondylitis or in good health (not recorded which). Sequencing was carried out using blood, either unsorted or a sorted T cell fraction (not recorded which). CDR3 nucleotide sequence: TGTGCCAGCAGTTGGGGGAGGGCCGAACTCTACGAGCAGTACTTC. Protein sequence: CASSWGRAELYEQYF.